A single T cell receptor (beta chain) is shown here with its context. Generated by immunoSEQ multiplex PCR, the TCRdb table keeps only in-frame clones and is missing some. The sample has some 290,000 clones; 85% to 90% are singletons. The entry originates in a study of blood T cell repertoires in COVID-19. Study information: Samples representing acute and convalescent COVID-19 were sourced from the United States, Italy and Spain.

CDR1 and CDR2 from the germline V gene are SGHRS and YFSETQ. The CDR3 runs 15 residues. The V gene lost 5 bases and the J gene lost 0 bases, with 11 bases spanning the gap. The gene calls are TRBV5-1 and TRBJ2-2; D perhaps matches TRBD2 (5 bases). The TCR sequence derives from a woman aged 40-49 years with COVID-19, enrolled during active disease. Sequencing was carried out using peripheral blood. The CDR3 region is CASRSGITNTGELFF. The CDR3 nucleotides read TGCGCCAGCAGATCGGGGATAACGAACACCGGGGAGCTGTTTTTT.